This T cell receptor beta chain was observed in a study of blood T cell repertoires in COVID-19. Looking at the study overall: Both acute and convalescent COVID-19 samples were obtained from the United States, Italy and Spain. Nucleic acid was either cDNA or gDNA, and it came from T cells, B-cell-depleted T cells, or PBMCs.

As originally analysed: Estimation of nucleated cell counts relied on the amplification of reference gene primers. TCRdb keeps only in-frame clones here, not all; method: immunoSEQ multiplex PCR. The DNA gave D and trimming, while V, J and clone size come from that table. The data show under 250,000 clones, roughly nine tenths seen once. This CDR3 comprises 18 residues. The sample holds one count of this clone. This sequence was found in a woman aged 55-69 years who had recovered from COVID-19. This chain joins TRBV21-1 and TRBJ1-1; the table's D gene call, TRBD1, was not cross checked with the DNA. TRBV21-1 is a pseudogene segment. Sequences were obtained from peripheral blood. The CDR3 nucleotides are TGTGCCAGCAGCAAAGGGGGGACAGGGGGCCTGCGGAACACTGAAGCTTTCTTT. Translating it yields CASSKGGTGGLRNTEAFF.